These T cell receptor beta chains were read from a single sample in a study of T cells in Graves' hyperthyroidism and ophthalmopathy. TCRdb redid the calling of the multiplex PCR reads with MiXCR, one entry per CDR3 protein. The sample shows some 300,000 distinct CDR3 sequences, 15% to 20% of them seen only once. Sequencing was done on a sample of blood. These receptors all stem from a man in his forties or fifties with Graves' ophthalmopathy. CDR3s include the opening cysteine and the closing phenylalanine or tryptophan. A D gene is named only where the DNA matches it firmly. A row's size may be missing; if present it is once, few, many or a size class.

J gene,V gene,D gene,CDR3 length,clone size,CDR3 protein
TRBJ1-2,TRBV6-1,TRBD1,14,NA,CASSVSDRAPSYTF
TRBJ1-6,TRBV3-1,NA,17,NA,CASSQVSGSSYNSPLHF
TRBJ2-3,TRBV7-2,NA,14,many,CASRGGAATDTQYF
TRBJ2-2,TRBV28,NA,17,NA,CAGSPFSSGLNTGELFF
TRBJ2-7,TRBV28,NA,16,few,CASSFDRFPSSYEQYF
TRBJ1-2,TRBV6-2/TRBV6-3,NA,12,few,CASSYTGLGYTF
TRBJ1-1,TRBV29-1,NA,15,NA,CSVGDPTGRGTEAFF
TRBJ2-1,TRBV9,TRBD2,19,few,CASSVGRLAGATGYNEQFF
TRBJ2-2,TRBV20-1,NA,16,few,CSARDFQRKNTGELFF
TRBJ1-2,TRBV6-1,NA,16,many,CASSASARAVHYGYTF
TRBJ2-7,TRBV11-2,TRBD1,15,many,CASSLSLQGTYEQYF
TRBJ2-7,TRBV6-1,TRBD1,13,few,CASSVRGLYEQYF
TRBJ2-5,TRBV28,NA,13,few,CASSRGFQETQYF
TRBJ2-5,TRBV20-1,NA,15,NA,CSAQGARRRQETQYF
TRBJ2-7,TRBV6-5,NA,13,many,CASSYTRRYEQYF
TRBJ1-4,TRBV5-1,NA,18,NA,CASSSGLAPAVGNEKLFF
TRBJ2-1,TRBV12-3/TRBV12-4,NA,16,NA,CASSLARGEGWNEQFF
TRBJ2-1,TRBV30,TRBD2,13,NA,CAWSTSGYNEQFF
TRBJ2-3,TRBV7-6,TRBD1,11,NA,CASSSGGGQYF
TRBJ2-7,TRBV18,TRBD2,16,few,CASSPEVAGTSYEQYF
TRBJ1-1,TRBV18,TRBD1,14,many,CASSQTRQGDEAFF
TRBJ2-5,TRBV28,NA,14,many,CASNLMRYQETQYF
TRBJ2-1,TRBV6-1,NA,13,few,CASSPFFGNEQFF
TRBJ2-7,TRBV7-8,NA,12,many,CASSWVGYEQYF
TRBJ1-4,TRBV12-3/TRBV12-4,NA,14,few,CASSFDRTNEKLFF
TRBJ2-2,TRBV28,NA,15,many,CASSFVVGGTGELFF
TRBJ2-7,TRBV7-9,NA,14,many,CASSLRDQTNEQYF
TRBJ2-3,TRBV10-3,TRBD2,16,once,CAISESIAGGEYTQYF
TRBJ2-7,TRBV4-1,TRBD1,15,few,CASSLGTGSIYEQYF
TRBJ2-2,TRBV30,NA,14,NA,CAWTPGAPSGELFF
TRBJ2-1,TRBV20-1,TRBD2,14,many,CSARGGVAYNEQFF
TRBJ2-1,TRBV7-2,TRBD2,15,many,CASSSDGLAGGEQFF
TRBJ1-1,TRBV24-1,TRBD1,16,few,CATSAFRDRGGTEAFF
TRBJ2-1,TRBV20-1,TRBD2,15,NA,CSAREAGLSYNEQFF
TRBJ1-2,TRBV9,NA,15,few,CASSVVSGRGYGYTF
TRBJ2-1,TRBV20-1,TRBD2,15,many,CSARDGERDWNEQFF
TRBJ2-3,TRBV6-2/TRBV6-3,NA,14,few,CASSYTGRHNTQYF
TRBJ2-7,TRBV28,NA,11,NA,CASKRLYEQYF
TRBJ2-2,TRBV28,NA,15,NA,CASRLGGIYTGELFF
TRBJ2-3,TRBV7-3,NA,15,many,CASSFQGSSTDTQYF
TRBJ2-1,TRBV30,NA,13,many,CAWSVILGNEQFF
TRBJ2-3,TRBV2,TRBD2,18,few,CASSELAGGPQTTDTQYF
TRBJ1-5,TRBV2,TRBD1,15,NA,CASSERGQVGQPQHF
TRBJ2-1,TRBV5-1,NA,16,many,CASSLSPLGSGNEQFF
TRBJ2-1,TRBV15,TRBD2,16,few,CATSGGPETSGNEQFF
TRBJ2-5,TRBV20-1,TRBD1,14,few,CSAETRQGVKTQYF